One sample yielded the 6 T cell receptor beta chains listed below, sequenced in a study of T cells after somatic rescue of genetic block. Profiling relied on immunoSEQ multiplex PCR, and the TCRdb table lists in-frame clones only, not all of them. The sample includes about 70,000 clones, approximately 90% of them seen just once. The sample comprised peripheral blood mononuclear cells (PBMCs). These receptors came from a man aged 40-49 years.

The chain is built from TRBV5-1 and TRBJ2-7; 12 positions agree with TRBD2. The ends lost 4 bases at V and 9 bases at J; junction bases unmatched: 8. CDR1 SGHRS and CDR2 YFSETQ come from the germline V gene. The CDR3 consists of 14 residues. The CDR3 region has the DNA TGCGCCAGCAGCGCCGACCCACTAGCGGGGGGGCAGTACTTC. It translates to CASSADPLAGGQYF. Full variable domain (remainder filled in from reference TRBV5-1 and TRBJ2-7): KAGVTQTPRYLIKTRGQQVTLSCSPISGHRSVSWYQQTPGQGLQFLFEYFSETQRNKGNFPGRFSGRQFSNSRSEMNVSTLELGDSALYLCASSADPLAGGQYFGPGTRLTVT.

V and J are TRBV7-9 and TRBJ1-6; D gene ambiguous. The CDR3 consists of 13 residues. The V end was cut by 1 base, the J end by 7 bases, with 5 bases between. The V gene's germline CDR1 is SEHNR and CDR2 FQNEAQ (reference sequence). For the CDR3, the DNA is TGTGCCAGCAGCTTAGGGTCGAATTCACCCCTCCACTTT. It is translated as CASSLGSNSPLHF.

The chain recombines TRBV5-8 with TRBJ1-1, with D uncertain. In germline, CDR1 is SGHTS, CDR2 YDEGEE. This CDR3 is 14 amino acids long. With 0 bases removed from V and 3 bases from J, the gap between germline ends came to 9 bases. CDR3 DNA sequence: TGTGCCAGCAGCTTGGGGGGTCGCGACACTGAAGCTTTCTTT. This translates into CASSLGGRDTEAFF.

The gene calls are TRBV10-2 and TRBJ2-1; 11 nucleotides agree with TRBD2. This CDR3 is 15 amino acids long. Germline loops: CDR1 WSHSY, CDR2 SAAADI. Trimming took 3 bases from V and 3 from J; bases not matched to a gene: 1. CDR3 DNA: TGCGCCAGCAGTGATACTAGCGGGGGCTACAATGAGCAGTTCTTC. Its protein product is CASSDTSGGYNEQFF.

The genes are TRBV9 and TRBJ2-5; weak D call: TRBD1 (6 bases). The CDR3 has 13 residues. CDR1 SGDLS and CDR2 YYNGEE come from the germline V gene. V gave up 5 bases and J gave up 7 bases, with 15 bases separating them. Here the CDR3 DNA reads TGTGCCAGCAGGAGACAGGAGACGGGGACCCAGTACTTC. This gives the protein CASRRQETGTQYF.

This clone has just one count. The chain uses TRBV11-3 and TRBJ2-5, with a possible D match to TRBD1 (6 bases). This CDR3 spans 17 amino acids. V dropped 6 bases and J dropped 0 bases, with 20 bases sitting between them. Germline values: CDR1 SGHNT, CDR2 YENEEA. DNA for the CDR3: TGTGCCAGCAGTTCATCTTATGGACAGTCCTACCAAGAGACCCAGTACTTC. Translating it yields CASSSSYGQSYQETQYF.